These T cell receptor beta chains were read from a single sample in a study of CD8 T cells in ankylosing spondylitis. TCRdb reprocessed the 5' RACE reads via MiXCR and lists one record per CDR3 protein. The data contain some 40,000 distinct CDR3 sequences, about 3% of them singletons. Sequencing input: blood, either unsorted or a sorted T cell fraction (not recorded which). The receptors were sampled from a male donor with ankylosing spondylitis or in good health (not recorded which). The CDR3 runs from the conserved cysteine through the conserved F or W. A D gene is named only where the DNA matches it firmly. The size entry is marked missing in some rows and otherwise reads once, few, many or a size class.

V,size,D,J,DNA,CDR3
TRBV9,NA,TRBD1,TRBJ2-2,TGTGCCAGCAGCCCACAAGACAGGGCCACCGGGGAGCTGTTTTTT,CASSPQDRATGELFF
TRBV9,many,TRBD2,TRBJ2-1,TGTGCCAGCAGCGGTGACCGACCGAGCGGGAGGAGGTACAATGAGCAGTTCTTC,CASSGDRPSGRRYNEQFF
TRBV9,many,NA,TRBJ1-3,TGTGCCAGCAGCCCAACAGTCGTCTCTGGAAACACCATATATTTT,CASSPTVVSGNTIYF
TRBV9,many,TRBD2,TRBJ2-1,TGTGCCAGCAGCCCCGGAACTAGCGGGTGGTACAATGAGCAGTTCTTC,CASSPGTSGWYNEQFF
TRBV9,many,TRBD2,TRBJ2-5,TGTGCCAGCAGCGAGCGGGAAGGGATGTATGGGGAGACCCAGTACTTC,CASSEREGMYGETQYF
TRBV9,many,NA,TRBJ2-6,TGTGCCAGCAGCGAGGCAAAAGGACCGACAGGTATTGGGGCCAACGTCCTGACTTTC,CASSEAKGPTGIGANVLTF
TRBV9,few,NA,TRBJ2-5,TGTGCCAGCAGCGTAGCGGCGGGACGGACGTACCAAGAGACCCAGTACTTC,CASSVAAGRTYQETQYF
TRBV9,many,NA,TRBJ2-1,TGTGCCAGCAGCCCTCCACTCTGGGAAAGCTCCTACAATGAGCAGTTCTTC,CASSPPLWESSYNEQFF
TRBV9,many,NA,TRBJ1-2,TGTGCCAGCAGCGTACGATCGGGGAACTATGGCTACACCTTC,CASSVRSGNYGYTF
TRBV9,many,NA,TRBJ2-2,TGTGCCAGCAGCTTCTATTCCGGGGAGCTGTTTTTT,CASSFYSGELFF
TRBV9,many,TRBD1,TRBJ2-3,TGTGCCAGCAGCCGGGGAGGGACAGGGGGTTACTTGAGCACAGATACGCAGTATTTT,CASSRGGTGGYLSTDTQYF
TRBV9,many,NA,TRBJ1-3,TGTGCCAGCAGCGTAGGTGAGGGAAACACCATATATTTT,CASSVGEGNTIYF
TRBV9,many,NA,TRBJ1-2,TGTGCCAGCAGCGCAGATGGCGGTACTGACTATGGCTACACCTTC,CASSADGGTDYGYTF
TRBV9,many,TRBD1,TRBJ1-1,TGTGCCAGCAGCGAGAGGCCCGGAGGGGACAGAAGGACTGAAGCTTTCTTT,CASSERPGGDRRTEAFF
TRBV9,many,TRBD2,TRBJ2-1,TGTGCCAGCAGCGTAGGGGGGGGAAGTCTCTCCTACAATGAGCAGTTCTTC,CASSVGGGSLSYNEQFF
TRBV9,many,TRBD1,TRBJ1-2,TGTGCCAGCAGCGTGTTGACAGGGGGCTGGTATGGCTACACCTTC,CASSVLTGGWYGYTF
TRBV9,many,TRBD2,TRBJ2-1,TGTGCCAGCAGCCTCCTAGCGGGGGGGCTCTACAATGAGCAGTTCTTC,CASSLLAGGLYNEQFF
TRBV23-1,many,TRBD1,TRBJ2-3,TGCGCCAGCAGTCAATCCCTGGACAGGACCCCCACAGATACGCAGTATTTT,CASSQSLDRTPTDTQYF
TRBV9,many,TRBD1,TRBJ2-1,TGTGCCAGCAGCGTAGGTTCAGGGGGCCCCTACAATGAGCAGTTCTTC,CASSVGSGGPYNEQFF
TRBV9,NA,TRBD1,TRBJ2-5,TGTGCCAGCAGCGTCGATCAGGGGGTTCCCCAAGAGACCCAGTACTTC,CASSVDQGVPQETQYF
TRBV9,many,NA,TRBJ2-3,TGTGCCAGCAGCGATGGGCTAGCGACAGATACGCAGTATTTT,CASSDGLATDTQYF
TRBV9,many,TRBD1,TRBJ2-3,TGTGCCAGCAGCGGGAGGACAGGGGGCACAGATACGCAGTATTTT,CASSGRTGGTDTQYF
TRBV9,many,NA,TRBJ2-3,TGTGCCAGCAGCGGAGGGGAGGGGGCGGGAGATACGCAGTATTTT,CASSGGEGAGDTQYF
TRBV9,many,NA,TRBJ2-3,TGTGCCAGCAGCGTAGGGGGTGACCGATCAGATACGCAGTATTTT,CASSVGGDRSDTQYF
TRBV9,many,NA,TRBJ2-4,TGTGCCAGCAGCGTAGATCCTTTGCCAGCCAAAAACATTCAGTACTTC,CASSVDPLPAKNIQYF
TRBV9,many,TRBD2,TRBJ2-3,TGTGCCAGCAGCGCCACTAGCGGGGGGGCCCCAGATACGCAGTATTTT,CASSATSGGAPDTQYF
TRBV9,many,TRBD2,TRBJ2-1,TGTGCCAGCAGCGCGACTAGCGGGGGGGCATATGAGCAGTTCTTC,CASSATSGGAYEQFF
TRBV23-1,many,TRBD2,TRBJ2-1,TGCGCCAGCAGTCAATGGGGGACTAGCGGGAGAGGTAGAGATAGGTCGAACTCCTACAATGAGCAGTTCTTC,CASSQWGTSGRGRDRSNSYNEQFF
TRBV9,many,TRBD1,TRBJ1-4,TGTGCCAGCAGCCCCAGGGGGGGGGAAAAACTGTTTTTT,CASSPRGGEKLFF
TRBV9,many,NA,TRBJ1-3,TGTGCCAGCAGCGTCTACCAGGGCCCTGGAAACACCATATATTTT,CASSVYQGPGNTIYF
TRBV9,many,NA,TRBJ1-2,TGTGCCAGCAGCGTAGACTTATACGATCCGGTCACTAACTATGGCTACACCTTC,CASSVDLYDPVTNYGYTF
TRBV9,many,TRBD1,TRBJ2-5,TGTGCCAGCAGTCGGACAGGGAAAGAAGAGACCCAGTACTTC,CASSRTGKEETQYF
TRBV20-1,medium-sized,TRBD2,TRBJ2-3,TGCAGTGCTAGAGATCGCGGGAGGGCGGAAGATACGCAGTATTTT,CSARDRGRAEDTQYF
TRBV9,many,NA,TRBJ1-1,TGTGCCAGCAGCTCCCCCGTAAAGGGCACTGAAGCTTTCTTT,CASSSPVKGTEAFF
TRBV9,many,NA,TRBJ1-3,TGTGCCAGCAGCATGACCGGGACACCATCTGGAAACACCATATATTTT,CASSMTGTPSGNTIYF
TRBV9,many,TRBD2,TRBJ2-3,TGTGCCAGCAGCGTAGGCGGGGGGGCGGTAGATACGCAGTATTTT,CASSVGGGAVDTQYF
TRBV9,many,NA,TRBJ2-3,TGTGCCAGCAGCGTCCGACTTACAGATACGCAGTATTTT,CASSVRLTDTQYF
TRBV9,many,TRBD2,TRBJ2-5,TGTGCCAGCAGCGTAATCGGGGGGGAAGAGACCCAGTACTTC,CASSVIGGEETQYF
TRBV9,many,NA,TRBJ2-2,TGTGCCAGCAGCGTAGGTGGGGCGAACGGGGAGCTGTTTTTT,CASSVGGANGELFF
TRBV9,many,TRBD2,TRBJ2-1,TGTGCCAGCAGCGTAGCTGATAGCGGGACCTACAATGAGCAGTTCTTC,CASSVADSGTYNEQFF
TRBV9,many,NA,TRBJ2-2,TGTGCCAGCAGCCCTCAAGGTGGCGGCGGCGGGGAGCTGTTTTTT,CASSPQGGGGGELFF
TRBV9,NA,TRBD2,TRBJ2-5,TGTGCCAGCGGGGCGGGTCTAGCGGGGATAGAGACCCAGTACTTC,CASGAGLAGIETQYF
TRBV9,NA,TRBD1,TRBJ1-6,TGTGCCAGCAGCGTTACAGGGGATAATTCACCCCTCCACTTT,CASSVTGDNSPLHF
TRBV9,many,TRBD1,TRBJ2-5,TGTGCCAGCAGCCCTCGGACAGGATACCAAGAGACCCAGTACTTC,CASSPRTGYQETQYF
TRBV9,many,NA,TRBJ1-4,TGTGCCAGCAGCGGAGGAGGTACTGGGGGTAGAGAAAAACTGTTTTTT,CASSGGGTGGREKLFF
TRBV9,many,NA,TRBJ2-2,TGTGCCAGCAGCGCCCGGGGCCTGAACACCGGGGAGCTGTTTTTT,CASSARGLNTGELFF
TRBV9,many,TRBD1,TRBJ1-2,TGTGCCAGCAGCGTAGAGGCAGGGGGAGGCTACACCTTC,CASSVEAGGGYTF
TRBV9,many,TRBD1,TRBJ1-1,TGTGCCAGCAGCCTCGTGACAGGGGGGAACACTGAAGCTTTCTTT,CASSLVTGGNTEAFF